The present T cell receptor beta chain was sequenced within a study of shared clonotypes between healthy human individuals. General study points: Generally, naive subsets came out with larger estimated richness than memory subsets.

The table came from immunoSEQ multiplex PCR; TCRdb's copy has only in-frame clones and leaves some out. The table has approximately 980,000 clones, roughly 72% seen once. As concerns this clone: Antigen: not known.

The specimen was memory CD4+ T cells sorted from blood. Subset described: CD45RA-negative fraction. The origin of this receptor is a man in his late teens or twenties in good health.

In DNA, the CDR3 is TGTGCCAGCAGCTACCGGGACAGGGGTTTCGTCACTGAAGCTTTCTTT. This sequence encodes CASSYRDRGFVTEAFF. The chain combines TRBV7-8 with TRBJ1-1; the match to TRBD1 covers 10 bases. CDR1 is SGHVS and CDR2 is FQNEAQ in the germline V gene. V shed 4 bases, J shed 4 bases, and the junction held 9 bases outside the gene matches. This CDR3 contains 16 residues.